These T cell receptor beta chains were read from a single sample in a study of PD-1 blockade in classical Hodgkin lymphoma. Assay: immunoSEQ multiplex PCR; the TCRdb copy retains only in-frame clones and omits some. The sample holds about 23,000 clones, roughly 80% seen once. This sample comprised peripheral blood mononuclear cells (PBMCs), obtained before the second cycle of nivolumab. The receptor set was obtained from a human donor with classical Hodgkin lymphoma. The CDR3 runs from the conserved cysteine through the conserved F or W. A D gene is named only where the DNA matches it firmly. Size values are once, few and many counts, or a class for expanded clones, and some rows have none.

d_call: TRBD2; j_call: TRBJ2-1; clone_size: -; v_call: TRBV28; cdr3_length: 15; cdr3_nt: TGTGCCAGCAGTTTGTCTGCCGGGAGGTACAATGAGCAGTTCTTC; cdr3_aa: CASSLSAGRYNEQFF
d_call: -; j_call: TRBJ1-1; clone_size: -; v_call: TRBV19; cdr3_length: 14; cdr3_nt: TGTGCCAGTATTGAGCAGGGCGTCAACACTGAAGCTTTCTTT; cdr3_aa: CASIEQGVNTEAFF
d_call: TRBD2; j_call: TRBJ2-2; clone_size: -; v_call: TRBV4-1; cdr3_length: 16; cdr3_nt: TGCGCCAGCAGCCAAGCTAGCGGGAGGGCCACCGGGGAGCTGTTTTTT; cdr3_aa: CASSQASGRATGELFF
d_call: -; j_call: TRBJ2-5; clone_size: -; v_call: TRBV16; cdr3_length: 16; cdr3_nt: TGTGCCAGCAGAAGCGGACGGAGAAACACGCAAGAGACCCAGTACTTC; cdr3_aa: CASRSGRRNTQETQYF
d_call: TRBD2; j_call: TRBJ2-5; clone_size: -; v_call: TRBV29-1; cdr3_length: 10; cdr3_nt: TGCAGCGGCCTCCGGGGGGCCCAGTACTTC; cdr3_aa: CSGLRGAQYF
d_call: -; j_call: TRBJ2-1; clone_size: few; v_call: TRBV25-1; cdr3_length: 13; cdr3_nt: TGTGCCAGCTCCCGAGAGGGAGCGGTTGAGCAGTTCTTC; cdr3_aa: CASSREGAVEQFF
d_call: TRBD2; j_call: TRBJ2-2; clone_size: -; v_call: TRBV5-4; cdr3_length: 16; cdr3_nt: TGTGCCAGCAGCAAGGGACTAGCGGGAGGCACCGGGGAGCTGTTTTTT; cdr3_aa: CASSKGLAGGTGELFF
d_call: TRBD1; j_call: TRBJ2-3; clone_size: once; v_call: TRBV28; cdr3_length: 15; cdr3_nt: TGTGCCAGCAGTTTATCGACAGGGGGCATTGATACGCAGTATTTT; cdr3_aa: CASSLSTGGIDTQYF
d_call: -; j_call: TRBJ2-3; clone_size: few; v_call: TRBV29-1; cdr3_length: 12; cdr3_nt: TGCAGCGTTGAAGACGGGACAGATACGCAGTATTTT; cdr3_aa: CSVEDGTDTQYF
d_call: TRBD2; j_call: TRBJ2-1; clone_size: -; v_call: TRBV29-1; cdr3_length: 16; cdr3_nt: TGCAGCGTGCCCGCTTTCTGGCGCGGGAGGCACGATGAGCAGTTCTTC; cdr3_aa: CSVPAFWRGRHDEQFF
d_call: TRBD1; j_call: TRBJ1-6; clone_size: few; v_call: TRBV7-8; cdr3_length: 14; cdr3_nt: TGTGCCAGCAGCCTGACAGGGGATAATTCACCCCTCCACTTT; cdr3_aa: CASSLTGDNSPLHF
d_call: -; j_call: TRBJ2-7; clone_size: -; v_call: TRBV19; cdr3_length: 14; cdr3_nt: TGTGCCAGTAGTATTCGGGGCAGCTCCTACGAGCAGTACTTC; cdr3_aa: CASSIRGSSYEQYF
d_call: -; j_call: TRBJ1-5; clone_size: -; v_call: TRBV19; cdr3_length: 15; cdr3_nt: TGTGCCAGTAGTCCCCTCGCGGACACCAATCAGCCCCAGCATTTT; cdr3_aa: CASSPLADTNQPQHF
d_call: TRBD1; j_call: TRBJ2-2; clone_size: -; v_call: TRBV2; cdr3_length: 14; cdr3_nt: TGTGCCAGCAGTACATACAGGGGGCCCGGGGAGCTGTTTTTT; cdr3_aa: CASSTYRGPGELFF
d_call: -; j_call: TRBJ2-7; clone_size: medium-sized; v_call: TRBV5-8; cdr3_length: 14; cdr3_nt: TGTGCCAGCAGCTTCCATGGCAGCTCCTACGAGCAGTACTTC; cdr3_aa: CASSFHGSSYEQYF
d_call: -; j_call: TRBJ2-1; clone_size: once; v_call: TRBV29-1; cdr3_length: 10; cdr3_nt: TGCAGCGTTGCCGTCAATGAGCAGTTCTTC; cdr3_aa: CSVAVNEQFF
d_call: -; j_call: TRBJ2-3; clone_size: -; v_call: TRBV19; cdr3_length: 12; cdr3_nt: TGTGCCAGTGAGGGCACCACAGATACGCAGTATTTT; cdr3_aa: CASEGTTDTQYF
d_call: TRBD1; j_call: TRBJ2-5; clone_size: few; v_call: TRBV11-2; cdr3_length: 15; cdr3_nt: TGTGCCAGCAGCCGGACAGGGGGAGGACAAGAGACCCAGTACTTC; cdr3_aa: CASSRTGGGQETQYF
d_call: -; j_call: TRBJ2-7; clone_size: -; v_call: TRBV5-1; cdr3_length: 14; cdr3_nt: TGCGCCAGCAGCTTGAGTAGTCAGCCCTACGAGCAGTACTTC; cdr3_aa: CASSLSSQPYEQYF
d_call: -; j_call: TRBJ1-4; clone_size: -; v_call: TRBV19; cdr3_length: 16; cdr3_nt: TGTGCCAGTAGTACACAGACTGGAGGGCTGGGTGAAAAACTGTTTTTT; cdr3_aa: CASSTQTGGLGEKLFF
d_call: -; j_call: TRBJ2-1; clone_size: -; v_call: TRBV2; cdr3_length: 15; cdr3_nt: TGTGCCAGCAGTGGGACTCACTCATACTACAATGAGCAGTTCTTC; cdr3_aa: CASSGTHSYYNEQFF
d_call: TRBD1; j_call: TRBJ1-4; clone_size: once; v_call: TRBV25-1; cdr3_length: 14; cdr3_nt: TGTGCCAGCAGTGTAAACGGACAGGCTGAAAAACTGTTTTTT; cdr3_aa: CASSVNGQAEKLFF
d_call: -; j_call: TRBJ1-1; clone_size: once; v_call: TRBV13; cdr3_length: 15; cdr3_nt: TGTGCCAGCAGCTTATTCCAATCCAGGAACACTGAAGCTTTCTTT; cdr3_aa: CASSLFQSRNTEAFF
d_call: -; j_call: TRBJ1-6; clone_size: -; v_call: TRBV27; cdr3_length: 12; cdr3_nt: TGTGCCAGCAGTTTACGGGGAACACCCCTCCACTTT; cdr3_aa: CASSLRGTPLHF
d_call: TRBD2; j_call: TRBJ2-7; clone_size: medium-sized; v_call: TRBV7-2; cdr3_length: 15; cdr3_nt: TGTGCCAGCAGCTACGGGACTAGCGGCTCCTACGAGCAGTACTTC; cdr3_aa: CASSYGTSGSYEQYF